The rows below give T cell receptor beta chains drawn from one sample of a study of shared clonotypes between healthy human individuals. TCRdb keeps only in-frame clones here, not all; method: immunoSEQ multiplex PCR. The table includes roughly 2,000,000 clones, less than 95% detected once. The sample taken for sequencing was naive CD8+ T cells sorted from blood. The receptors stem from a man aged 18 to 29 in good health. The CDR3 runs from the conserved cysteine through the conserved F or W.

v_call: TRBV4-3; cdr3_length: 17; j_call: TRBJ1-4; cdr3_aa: CASSQGVQGGTNEKLFF
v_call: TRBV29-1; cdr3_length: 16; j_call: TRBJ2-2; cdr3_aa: CSVEDYLQGLPGELFF
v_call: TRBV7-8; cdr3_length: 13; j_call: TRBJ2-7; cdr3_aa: CASSWGGTYEQYF
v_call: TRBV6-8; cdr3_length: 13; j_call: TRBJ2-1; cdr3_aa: CASSYTSRGEQFF
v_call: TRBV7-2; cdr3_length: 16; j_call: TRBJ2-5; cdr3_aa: CASSLGLGAGLETQYF
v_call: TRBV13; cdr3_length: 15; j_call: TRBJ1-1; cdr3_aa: CASSLVSALNTEAFF
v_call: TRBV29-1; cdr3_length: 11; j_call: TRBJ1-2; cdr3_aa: CSVEDRGQGGF
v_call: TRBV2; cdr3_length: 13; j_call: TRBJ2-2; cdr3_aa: CASSEGPPGELFF
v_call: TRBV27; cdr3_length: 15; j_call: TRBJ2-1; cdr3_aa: CASKEAGSSYNEQFF
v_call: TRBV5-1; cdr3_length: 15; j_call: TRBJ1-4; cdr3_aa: CASSLEAPGVEKLFF
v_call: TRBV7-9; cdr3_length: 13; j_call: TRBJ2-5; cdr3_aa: CASGPGGQETQYF
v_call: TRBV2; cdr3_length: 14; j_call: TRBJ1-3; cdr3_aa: CASLHQASGNTIYF
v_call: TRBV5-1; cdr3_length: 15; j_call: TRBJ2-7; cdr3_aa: CASSLTSSLGYEQYF
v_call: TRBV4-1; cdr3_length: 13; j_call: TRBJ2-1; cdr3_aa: CASSQGVSSEQFF
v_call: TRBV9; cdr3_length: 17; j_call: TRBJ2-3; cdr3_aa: CASSVGTSGRITDTQYF
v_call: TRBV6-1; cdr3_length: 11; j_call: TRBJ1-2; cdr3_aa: CASSFRDGYTF
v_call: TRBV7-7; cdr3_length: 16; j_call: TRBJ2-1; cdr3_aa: CASSLYRANEFNEQFF
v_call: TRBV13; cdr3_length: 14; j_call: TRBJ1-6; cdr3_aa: CASSSDRYNSPLHF
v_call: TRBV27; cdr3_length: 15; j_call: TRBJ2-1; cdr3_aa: CASSGQGLSYNEQFF
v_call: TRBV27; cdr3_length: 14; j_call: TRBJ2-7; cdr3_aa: CASSSDSAGYEQYF
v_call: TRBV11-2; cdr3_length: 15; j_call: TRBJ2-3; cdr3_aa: CASSPPHSLTDTQYF
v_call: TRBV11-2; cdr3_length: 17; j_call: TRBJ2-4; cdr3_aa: CASSLDLGGQNKNIQYF
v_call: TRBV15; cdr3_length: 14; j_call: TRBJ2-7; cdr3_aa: CATSPGTGTYEQYF
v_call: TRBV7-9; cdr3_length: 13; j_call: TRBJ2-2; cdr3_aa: CASSSLTARELFF
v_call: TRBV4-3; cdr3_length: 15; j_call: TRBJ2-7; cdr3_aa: CASSQEDGSEYEQYF
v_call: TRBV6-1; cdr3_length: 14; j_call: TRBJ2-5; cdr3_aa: CASSALAGWETQYF
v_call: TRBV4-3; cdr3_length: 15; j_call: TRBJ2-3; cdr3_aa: CASSQEGGEGDTQYF
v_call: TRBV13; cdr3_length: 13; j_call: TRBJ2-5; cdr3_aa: CASSSAGDETQYF
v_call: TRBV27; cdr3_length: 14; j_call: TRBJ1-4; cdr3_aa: CASSPSGEDEKLFF
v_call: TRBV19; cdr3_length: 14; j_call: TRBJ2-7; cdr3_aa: CASSRNRGLDEQYF
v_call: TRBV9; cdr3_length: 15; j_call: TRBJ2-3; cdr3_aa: CASSVDGGGADTQYF
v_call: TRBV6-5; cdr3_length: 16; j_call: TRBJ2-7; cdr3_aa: CASSWGLAGDLREQYF
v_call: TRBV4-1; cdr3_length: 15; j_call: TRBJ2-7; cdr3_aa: CASSQIHMSWDEQYF
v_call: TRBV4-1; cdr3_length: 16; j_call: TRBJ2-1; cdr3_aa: CASSQDLGEAGNEQFF
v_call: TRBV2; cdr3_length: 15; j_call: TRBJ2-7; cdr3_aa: CASSEGGGVLSEQYF
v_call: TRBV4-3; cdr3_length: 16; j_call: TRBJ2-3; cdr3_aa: CASSQGRASGSDTQYF
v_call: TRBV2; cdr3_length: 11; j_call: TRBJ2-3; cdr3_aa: CASNRQYTQYF
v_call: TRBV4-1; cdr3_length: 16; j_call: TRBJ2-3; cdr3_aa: CASSPESVAGGDTQYF
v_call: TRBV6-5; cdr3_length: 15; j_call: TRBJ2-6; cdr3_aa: CASSYYGSGANVLTF
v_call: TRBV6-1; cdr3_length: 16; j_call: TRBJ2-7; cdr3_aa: CASSEHFGTSGYEQYF
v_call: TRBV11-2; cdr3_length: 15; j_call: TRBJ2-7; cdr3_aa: CASSLRQAFGYEQYF